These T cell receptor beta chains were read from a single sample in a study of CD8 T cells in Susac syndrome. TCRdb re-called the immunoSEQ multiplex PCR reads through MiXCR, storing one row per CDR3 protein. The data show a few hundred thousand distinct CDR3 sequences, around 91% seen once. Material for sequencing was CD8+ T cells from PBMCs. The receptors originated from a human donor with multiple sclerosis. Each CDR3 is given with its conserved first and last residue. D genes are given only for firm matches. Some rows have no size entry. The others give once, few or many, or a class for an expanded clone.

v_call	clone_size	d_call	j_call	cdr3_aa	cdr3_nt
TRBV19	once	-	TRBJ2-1	CASSIFQPSSNEQFF	TGTGCCAGTAGTATTTTTCAACCCAGTAGTAATGAGCAGTTCTTC
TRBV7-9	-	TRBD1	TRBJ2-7	CASSRPGTGASYEQYF	TGTGCCAGCAGCCGACCTGGGACAGGGGCCTCCTACGAGCAGTACTTC
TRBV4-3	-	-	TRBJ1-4	CASSPGRGTGYHEKLFF	TGCGCCAGCAGCCCCGGAAGAGGCACGGGGTATCATGAAAAACTGTTTTTT
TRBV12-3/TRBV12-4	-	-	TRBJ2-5	CASTMGMEGETQYF	TGTGCCAGCACGATGGGCATGGAGGGAGAGACCCAGTACTTC
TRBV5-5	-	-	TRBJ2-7	CASSQSRGEQYF	TGTGCCAGCAGCCAATCCAGGGGCGAGCAGTACTTC
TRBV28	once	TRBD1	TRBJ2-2	CASKRQGGRGELFF	TGTGCCAGCAAAAGACAGGGGGGACGCGGGGAGCTGTTTTTT
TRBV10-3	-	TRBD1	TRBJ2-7	CAVNGQGAYEQYF	TGTGCCGTCAATGGACAGGGGGCCTACGAGCAGTACTTC
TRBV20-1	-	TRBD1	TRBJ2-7	CSAPGTGGSYEQYF	TGCAGTGCTCCCGGGACAGGGGGATCCTACGAGCAGTACTTC
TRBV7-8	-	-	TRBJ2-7	CASSPRRTRYYEQYF	TGTGCCAGCAGCCCCCGGCGTACCAGATACTACGAGCAGTACTTC
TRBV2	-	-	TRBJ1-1	CASSEDGGDTEAFF	TGTGCCAGCAGTGAAGACGGGGGGGACACTGAAGCTTTCTTT
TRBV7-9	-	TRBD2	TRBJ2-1	CASSLKTSGEHYNEQFF	TGTGCCAGCAGCTTAAAAACTAGCGGGGAGCACTACAATGAGCAGTTCTTC